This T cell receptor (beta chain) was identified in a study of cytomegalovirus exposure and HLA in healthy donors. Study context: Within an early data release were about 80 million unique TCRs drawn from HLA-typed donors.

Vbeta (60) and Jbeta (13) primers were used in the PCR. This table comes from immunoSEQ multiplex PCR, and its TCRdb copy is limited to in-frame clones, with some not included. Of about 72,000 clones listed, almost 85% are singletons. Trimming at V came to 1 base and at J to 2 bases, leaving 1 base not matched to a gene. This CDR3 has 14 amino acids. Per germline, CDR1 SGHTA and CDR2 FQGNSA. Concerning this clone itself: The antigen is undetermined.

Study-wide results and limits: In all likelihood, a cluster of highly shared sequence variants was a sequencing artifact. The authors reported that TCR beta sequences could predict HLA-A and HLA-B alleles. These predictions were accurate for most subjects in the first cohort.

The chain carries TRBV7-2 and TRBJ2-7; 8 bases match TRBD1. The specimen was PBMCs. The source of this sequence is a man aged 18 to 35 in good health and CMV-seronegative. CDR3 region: CASSLGTGTYEQYF. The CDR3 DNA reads TGTGCCAGCAGCTTAGGGACAGGGACCTACGAGCAGTACTTC. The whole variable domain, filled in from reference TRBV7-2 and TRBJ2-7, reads GAGVSQSPSNKVTEKGKDVELRCDPISGHTALYWYRQSLGQGLEFLIYFQGNSAPDKSGLPSDRFSAERTGGSVSTLTIQRTQQEDSAVYLCASSLGTGTYEQYFGPGTRLTVT.